Below are 5 T cell receptor beta chains sequenced from a single sample in a study of Graves' ophthalmopathy and Graves' hyperthyroidism. Transcripts of RNA were the source for amplifying TCR beta CDR3 regions. A first-round RT-PCR used HTBI primers, followed by a second-round multiplex PCR. TCRdb redid the calling of the multiplex PCR reads with MiXCR, one entry per CDR3 protein. The data hold about 220,000 distinct CDR3 sequences, with roughly 21% observed a single time. The material sequenced was peripheral blood. All receptors derive from a woman in her fifties or sixties with Graves' ophthalmopathy.

The table lists this clonotype with many counts. This CDR3 reads CSASVAGAYGYTF. The CDR3 DNA follows: TGCAGTGCTAGCGTGGCAGGGGCCTATGGCTACACCTTC. The V call is TRBV20-1, the J call TRBJ1-2; weak D call: TRBD1 (6 bases). V shed 3 bases and J shed 4 bases, with 12 bases lying between them. CDR1 and CDR2 from the germline V gene are DFQATT and SNEGSKA (reference sequence). This CDR3 is built from 13 residues.

The rearrangement joins TRBV7-2 to TRBJ2-7, with D tentatively TRBD2 (6 bases). This CDR3 has 13 residues. Germline CDR1 reads SGHTA; CDR2 reads FQGNSA. Trimming left V 8 bases short and J 3 bases short, with 14 bases between. The CDR3 nucleotides read TGTGCCAGCGGAGGGGTAGCCAACTACGAGCAGTACTTC. Translation: CASGGVANYEQYF.

This clonotype turned up a few times. The chain employs TRBV30 and TRBJ2-7; a weak D match, TRBD2 (5 bases). This CDR3 region has 14 residues. The germline gives CDR1 GTSNPN, CDR2 SVGIG (reference sequence). V was clipped by 4 bases and J by 6 bases, with 19 bases between them. In nucleotides, the CDR3 is TGTGCCTGGAACATCCGGGATATAGAGCCCGAGCAGTACTTC. This gives the protein CAWNIRDIEPEQYF. Looking up the rest from reference TRBV30 and TRBJ2-7 gives the full variable domain: SQTIHQWPATLVQPVGSPLSLECTVEGTSNPNLYWYRQAAGRGLQLLFYSVGIGQISSEVPQNLSASRPQDRQFILSSKKLLLSDSGFYLCAWNIRDIEPEQYFGPGTRLTVT.

Many counts were recorded for this clonotype. The chain recombines TRBV6-1 with TRBJ2-7; 7 bases are a match to TRBD1. The V segment lost 4 bases and the J segment 5 bases; nucleotides outside the gene matches: 5. Germline V gene sequence: CDR1 MNHNS, CDR2 SASEGT. The CDR3 sequence is 13 residues long. The DNA of the CDR3 is TGTGCCAGCAGTGCGACAGGGTTTCACGAGCAGTACTTC. It is translated as CASSATGFHEQYF.

V is TRBV5-1 and J is TRBJ2-5, with a tentative D call TRBD1 (6 bases). Looked up from germline, CDR1 is SGHRS and CDR2 is YFSETQ. V shed 2 bases and J shed 2 bases, with 16 bases lying between them. The CDR3 runs 16 residues. This CDR3 is CASSLGSGTFQETQYF. In DNA form, the CDR3 reads TGCGCCAGCAGCTTAGGTTCCGGGACATTTCAAGAGACCCAGTACTTC.